The present T cell receptor (beta chain) was sequenced within a study of T-cell memory formation after mild COVID-19. Per the germline V gene, CDR1 is SGHRS and CDR2 is YFSETQ. V gave up 4 bases and J gave up 3 bases; unmatched junction bases: 7. The CDR3 extends over 15 amino acids. From 5'RACE with constant-segment primers came TCR alpha and TCR beta cDNA libraries that carried sample barcodes and UMIs. TCRdb fed the 5' RACE reads into MiXCR, producing one record per CDR3 protein. The sample shows approximately 490,000 distinct CDR3 sequences, roughly 21% of them seen only once. The chain recombines TRBV5-1 with TRBJ2-7; 10 bases are a match to TRBD2. The sequencing sample was made of PBMCs or a T cell subset sorted from them (not recorded which). This TCR was recovered from an adult woman who had mild COVID-19 (a few samples of this study predate the infection). Cell type and time point are not known. The CDR3 is CASSDVAGGNYEQYF. The DNA for the CDR3 is TGCGCCAGCAGCGATGTAGCGGGAGGAAACTACGAGCAGTACTTC.